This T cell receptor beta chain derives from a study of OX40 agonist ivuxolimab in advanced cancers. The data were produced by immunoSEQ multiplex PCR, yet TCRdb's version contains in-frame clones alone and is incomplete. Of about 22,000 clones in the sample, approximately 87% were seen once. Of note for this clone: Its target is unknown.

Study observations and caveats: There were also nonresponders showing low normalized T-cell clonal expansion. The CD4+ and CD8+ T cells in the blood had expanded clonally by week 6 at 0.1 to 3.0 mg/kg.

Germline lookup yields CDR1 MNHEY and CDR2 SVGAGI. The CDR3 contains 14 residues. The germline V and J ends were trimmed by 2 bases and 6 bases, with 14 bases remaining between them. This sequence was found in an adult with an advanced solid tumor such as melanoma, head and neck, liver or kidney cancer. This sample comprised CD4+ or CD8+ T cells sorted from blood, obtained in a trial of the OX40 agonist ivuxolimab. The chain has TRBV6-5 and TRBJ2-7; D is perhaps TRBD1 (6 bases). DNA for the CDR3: TGTGCCAGCAGTTACGGCGGACAGTTTGGCGAGCAGTACTTC. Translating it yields CASSYGGQFGEQYF.